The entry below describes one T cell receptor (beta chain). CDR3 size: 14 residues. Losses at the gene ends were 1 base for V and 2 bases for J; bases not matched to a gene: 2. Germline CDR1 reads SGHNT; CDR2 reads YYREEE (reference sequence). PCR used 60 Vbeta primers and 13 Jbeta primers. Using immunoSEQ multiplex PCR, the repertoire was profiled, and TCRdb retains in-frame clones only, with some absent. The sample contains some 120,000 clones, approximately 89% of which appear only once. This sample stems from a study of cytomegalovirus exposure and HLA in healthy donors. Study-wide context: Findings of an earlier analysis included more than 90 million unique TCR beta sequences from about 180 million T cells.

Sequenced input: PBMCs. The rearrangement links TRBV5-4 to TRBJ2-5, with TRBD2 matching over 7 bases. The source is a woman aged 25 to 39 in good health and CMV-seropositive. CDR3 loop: CASSLNGGQETQYF. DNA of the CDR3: TGTGCCAGCAGCTTGAACGGGGGGCAAGAGACCCAGTACTTC.